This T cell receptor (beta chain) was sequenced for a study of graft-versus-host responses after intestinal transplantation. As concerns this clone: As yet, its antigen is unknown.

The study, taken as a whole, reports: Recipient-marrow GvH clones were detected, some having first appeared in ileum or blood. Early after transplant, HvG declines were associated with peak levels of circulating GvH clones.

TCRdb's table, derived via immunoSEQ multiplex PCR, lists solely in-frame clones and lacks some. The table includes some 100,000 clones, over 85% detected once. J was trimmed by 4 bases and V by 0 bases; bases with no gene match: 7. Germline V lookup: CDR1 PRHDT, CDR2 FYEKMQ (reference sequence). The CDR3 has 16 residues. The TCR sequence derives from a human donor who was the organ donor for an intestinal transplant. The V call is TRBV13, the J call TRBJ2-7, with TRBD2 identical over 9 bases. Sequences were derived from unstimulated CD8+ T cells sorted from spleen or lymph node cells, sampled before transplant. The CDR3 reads CASSLGWSSGSYEQYF. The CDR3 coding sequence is TGTGCCAGCAGCTTAGGCTGGAGTAGCGGGAGTTACGAGCAGTACTTC.